The clone carrying this T cell receptor beta chain was counted between two and nine times. What it binds is not known. The record originates from a study of T cell repertoires in cytomegalovirus infection. The overall study: CMV infection and matching HLA type were both indicated by public TCR beta signatures.

From the reads, TCRdb called clonotypes with MiXCR, one entry per CDR3 protein. Of some 800,000 distinct CDR3 sequences in the sample, roughly 29% were seen once. Germline assignment: CDR1 SGHVS and CDR2 FNYEAQ. V lost 5 bases and J 5 bases, leaving 15 bases between the germline ends. The CDR3 runs to 14 residues. This chain links TRBV7-6 with TRBJ2-5, with D unresolved. The receptor's source is a human donor in good health (CMV status not recorded). Some clones in this sample may be carry-over from other donors' samples. Specimen: cultured CD8+ T cells from PBMCs, collected from culture after CMV antigen stimulation. The CDR3, as DNA: TGTGCCAGCAGCCCCGTCATTCGGCTGGAGACCCAGTACTTC. Its translation: CASSPVIRLETQYF.